The 7 T cell receptor beta chains below all came from one sample that was sequenced in a study of cytomegalovirus exposure and HLA in healthy donors. The PCR had 60 Vbeta and 13 Jbeta primers. The protocol was immunoSEQ multiplex PCR, while the TCRdb copy is restricted to in-frame clones and leaves out a portion. The sample data list 41,000 or so clones. The sequencing input was PBMCs. These receptor sequences come from a man aged 30 to 39 in good health and CMV-seronegative.

The rearrangement joins TRBV29-1 to TRBJ2-5; a possible D gene is TRBD2 (5 bases). Trimming left V 6 bases short and J 5 bases short, with 16 bases between. This CDR3 comprises 13 residues. Germline V gene lookup returns CDR1 SQVTM and CDR2 ANQGSEA. The CDR3 nucleotides read TGCAGCGTCAAGAGGGCGGGCGCGGAGACCCAGTACTTC. This encodes CSVKRAGAETQYF.

J is TRBJ1-2 and V is TRBV5-4, with 11 bases that match TRBD1. V was clipped by 0 bases and J by 5 bases; unmatched bases: 3. The CDR3 totals 15 residues. The germline V gene encodes CDR1 SGHNT and CDR2 YYREEE (reference sequence). The CDR3 bases are TGTGCCAGCAGCTTGGCGGGACAGGGGGGGTATGGCTACACCTTC. Translating it yields CASSLAGQGGYGYTF.

The V call is TRBV18, the J call TRBJ2-5, with TRBD2 matching over 8 bases. Germline V gives CDR1 KGHSH, CDR2 LQKENI. The V gene end was trimmed by 0 bases and the J gene end by 5 bases; junction bases not matched to a gene: 2. This CDR3 has 14 amino acids. In DNA, the CDR3 is TGTGCCAGCTCACCACCGGGACTAGGCGAGACCCAGTACTTC. The encoded protein is CASSPPGLGETQYF.

Worth noting for this clone: At one end, the junction sequence differs from germline, possibly due to a read error. The genes are TRBV18 and TRBJ2-5, with TRBD1 matching over 8 bases. This CDR3 contains 13 residues. CDR1 is KGHSH and CDR2 is LQKENI in the germline V gene. CDR3 nucleotide sequence: TGTGCCAGCGGACAGGGTCCCGGGGAGAACCAGTACTTC. Amino acid sequence: CASGQGPGENQYF.

The chain carries TRBV10-2 and TRBJ2-3, with 10 bases aligning to TRBD1. Germline assignment: CDR1 WSHSY and CDR2 SAAADI. With V trimmed by 6 bases and J by 11 bases, 11 bases remained unmatched. The CDR3 extends over 14 amino acids. CDR3 residues: CASSSGQGKWVQYF. CDR3 bases: TGCGCCAGCAGCTCGGGACAGGGGAAGTGGGTGCAGTATTTT.

This sequence joins TRBV9 and TRBJ2-7; TRBD1 might be the D (7 bases). Germline values: CDR1 SGDLS, CDR2 YYNGEE. The V end lost 3 bases, the J end lost 4 bases, and 14 bases lay between the germline ends. CDR3 length equals 14 residues. CDR3 loop: CASSADRRGYEQYF. The CDR3 DNA reads as TGTGCCAGCAGCGCGGACAGGAGGGGTTACGAGCAGTACTTC. The full variable domain, completed using reference TRBV9 and TRBJ2-7, is DSGVTQTPKHLITATGQRVTLRCSPRSGDLSVYWYQQSLDQGLQFLIQYYNGEERAKGNILERFSAQQFPDLHSELNLSSLELGDSALYFCASSADRRGYEQYFGPGTRLTVT.

CDR3: CASSKGQAHDYTF. The CDR3 DNA reads as TGTGCCAGTAGTAAGGGACAGGCTCATGACTACACCTTC. This chain uses TRBV19 with TRBJ1-2, with 8 bases aligning to TRBD1. Germline assignment: CDR1 LNHDA and CDR2 SQIVND (reference sequence). V gave up 4 bases and J gave up 10 bases; unmatched junction bases: 8. This CDR3 has 13 residues. Full variable domain (missing parts from reference TRBV19 and TRBJ1-2): DGGITQSPKYLFRKEGQNVTLSCEQNLNHDAMYWYRQDPGQGLRLIYYSQIVNDFQKGDIAEGYSVSREKKESFPLTVTSAQKNPTAFYLCASSKGQAHDYTFGSGTRLTVV.